This T cell receptor beta chain was identified during a study of chemoradiotherapy in HPV16-positive cancers. Study at large: A couple of HPV16-positive patients' cells yielded candidate HPV-specific clones and common motifs. Findings and limits, study-wide: During treatment, candidate HPV-specific clones and E7-related motifs expanded in tumor. For HPV16-positive patients, expanding HPV-responsive T cells associated with longer recurrence-free survival.

Repeated repertoire sampling spanned the course of chemoradiotherapy. Germline V gene data show CDR1 as LNHNV and CDR2 as YYDKDF (reference sequence). V lost 5 bases to trimming and J lost 5 bases, with 16 bases between them. The CDR3 runs 15 residues. On this clone itself: What it recognizes is unknown.

Libraries were prepared by immunoSEQ multiplex PCR; TCRdb keeps only in-frame clonotypes and omits some of them. The data contain about 3,100 clones, more than 70% of them seen just once; the ten biggest clones take up approximately 3.4%. The chain has TRBV15 and TRBJ1-5, with D perhaps TRBD1 (6 bases). This material consisted of tumor tissue, taken from a patient who underwent chemoradiotherapy. This sequence was found in a human donor with HPV-associated anogenital cancer. The CDR3 reads CATSRGGGPDQPQHF. CDR3 nucleotides: TGTGCCACCAGCCGCGGGGGGGGGCCTGATCAGCCCCAGCATTTT.